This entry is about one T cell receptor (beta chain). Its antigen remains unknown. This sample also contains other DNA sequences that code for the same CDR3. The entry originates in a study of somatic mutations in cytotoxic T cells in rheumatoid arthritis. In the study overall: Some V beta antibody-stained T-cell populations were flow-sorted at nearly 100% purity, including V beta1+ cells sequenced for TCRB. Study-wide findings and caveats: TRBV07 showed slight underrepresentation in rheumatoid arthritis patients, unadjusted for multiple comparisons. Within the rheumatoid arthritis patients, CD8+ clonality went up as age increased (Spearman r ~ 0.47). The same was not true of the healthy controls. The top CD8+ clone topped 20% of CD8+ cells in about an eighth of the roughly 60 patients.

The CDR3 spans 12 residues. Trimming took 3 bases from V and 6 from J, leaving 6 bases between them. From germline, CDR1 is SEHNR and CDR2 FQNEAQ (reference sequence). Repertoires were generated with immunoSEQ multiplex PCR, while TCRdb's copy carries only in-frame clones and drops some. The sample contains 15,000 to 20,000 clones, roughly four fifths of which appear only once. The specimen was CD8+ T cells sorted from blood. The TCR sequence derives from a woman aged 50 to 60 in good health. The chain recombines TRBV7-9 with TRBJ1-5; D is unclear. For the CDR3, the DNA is TGTGCCAGCAGCTTGGACTCTCAGCCCCAGCATTTT. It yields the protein CASSLDSQPQHF.